This TCR beta chain stems from a study of cytomegalovirus exposure and HLA in healthy donors. General study results and limits: Sequencing likely generated an artifact that appeared as a cluster of highly shared sequence variants. Apart from CMV serostatus, no immune exposure information was available.

The PCR made use of 60 Vbeta and 13 Jbeta primers. Repertoires were generated with immunoSEQ multiplex PCR, while TCRdb's copy carries only in-frame clones and drops some. The sample contains 84,000 or so clones, roughly three quarters of which appear only once. This CDR3 contains 14 residues. Germline assignment: CDR1 MGHRA and CDR2 YSYEKL. The V end was cut by 5 bases, the J end by 8 bases, with 18 bases between. Regarding this clone: What it recognizes is unknown.

Source material: PBMCs. The chain has TRBV4-1 and TRBJ1-2, with a weak D call TRBD1 (6 bases). The clonotype comes from a man aged 30 to 45 in good health and CMV-seronegative. The chain's CDR3 is CASSNLSRGIGYTF. The CDR3 nucleotides read TGCGCCAGCAGCAACCTTTCCAGGGGAATAGGCTACACCTTC.